The 4 T cell receptor beta chains presented below share a single source sample, sequenced in a study of blood T cell repertoires in COVID-19 (dated by TCRdb to the early 2020s). Library generation was performed with the immunoSEQ multiplex PCR assay. TCRdb holds this immuneACCESS table with in-frame rearrangements only. Some clones are missing; in checked studies, unresolved V genes explain under half, and the rest has no known cause. A total of about 60,000 clones appear in this sample, 88% of them only once. The ten largest make up about 18% of the sample. The sample was peripheral blood. Receptors originate from an elderly woman with active COVID-19.

Worth noting for this clone: Distinct nucleotide sequences in the sample also encode this CDR3. This chain links TRBV5-1 with TRBJ2-1; 12 bases align to TRBD2. The ends lost 4 bases at V and 4 bases at J; junction bases unmatched: 3. Germline values: CDR1 SGHRS, CDR2 YFSETQ. The CDR3 extends over 15 amino acids. CDR3 coding DNA: TGCGCCAGCAGCCTGGGACTAGCGGGTTACAATGAGCAGTTCTTC. Protein: CASSLGLAGYNEQFF.

This chain joins TRBV6-6 and TRBJ2-7; 12 nucleotides agree with TRBD2. The CDR3 covers 15 residues. Trimming at V came to 7 bases and at J to 7 bases, leaving 11 bases not matched to a gene. The germline V gene has CDR1 MNHNY and CDR2 SVGAGI (reference sequence). This CDR3 reads CASNILAGGPREQYF. The CDR3, as DNA: TGTGCCAGCAACATACTAGCGGGGGGCCCTCGGGAGCAGTACTTC.

V usage is TRBV4-3 and J usage is TRBJ2-6; no definite D call. CDR1 is LGHNA and CDR2 is YSLEER in the germline V gene. V gave up 1 base and J gave up 0 bases, with 10 bases separating them. This CDR3 is built from 17 residues. CDR3 nucleotides: TGCGCCAGCAGCCAAGCAGTCCCCTCCTCTGGGGCCAACGTCCTGACTTTC. Translation: CASSQAVPSSGANVLTF.

J is TRBJ2-2 and V is TRBV2; 8 nucleotides match TRBD2. In germline, CDR1 is SNHLY, CDR2 FYNNEI. This CDR3 spans 15 amino acids. J lost 3 bases, V lost 8 bases, and 8 bases had no gene match. The CDR3 loop reads CASSGGGFYTGELFF. In nucleotides, the CDR3 is TGTGCCAGCTCAGGCGGGGGGTTTTACACCGGGGAGCTGTTTTTT. Variable domain in full (rest from reference TRBV2 and TRBJ2-2): EPEVTQTPSHQVTQMGQEVILRCVPISNHLYFYWYRQILGQKVEFLVSFYNNEISEKSEIFDDQFSVERPDGSNFTLKIRSTKLEDSAMYFCASSGGGFYTGELFFGEGSRLTVL.